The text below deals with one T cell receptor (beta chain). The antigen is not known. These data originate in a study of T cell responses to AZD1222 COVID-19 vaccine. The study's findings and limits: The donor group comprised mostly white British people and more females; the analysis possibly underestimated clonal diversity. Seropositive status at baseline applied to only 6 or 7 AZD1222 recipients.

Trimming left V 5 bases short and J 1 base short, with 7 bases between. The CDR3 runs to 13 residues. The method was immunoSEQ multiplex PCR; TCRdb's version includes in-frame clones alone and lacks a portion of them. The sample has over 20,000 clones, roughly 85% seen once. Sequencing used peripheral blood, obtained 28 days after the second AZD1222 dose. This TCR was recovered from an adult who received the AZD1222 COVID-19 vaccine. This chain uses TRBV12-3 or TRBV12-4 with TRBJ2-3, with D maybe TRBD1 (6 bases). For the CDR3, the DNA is TGTGCCAGCAGTCCAGGGGGCACAGATACGCAGTATTTT. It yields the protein CASSPGGTDTQYF.